Given below is one T cell receptor (beta chain) in context. This receptor's antigen is unknown. The record has no base qualities; no much larger clone is one base away. The data derive from a study of glioma-infiltrating T cells (dated by TCRdb to about 2016). Turning to the overall study: Sequencing of TCR alpha- and beta-chain repertoires was performed on glioma tissue, on non-neoplastic brain tissue, and on matched peripheral blood mononuclear cells. Each tissue-infiltrating repertoire was compared with the same patient's peripheral blood repertoire to measure divergence between tissue and blood T-cell populations. The paired cohort was made up of three low-grade glioma patients, several primary glioblastoma patients and three non-glioma patients who contributed non-neoplastic brain tissue. Overall results and qualifications from the work: Small numbers underpinned the group comparisons: eight or nine glioblastoma patients, three low-grade glioma patients and three non-neoplastic patients. VJ-independent divergence between tissue and blood was lower than expected in non-neoplastic patients but higher than expected in all gliomas, particularly low-grade gliomas. Only a very small number of CDR3 sequences turned up in both tissue and blood, a result put down to high CDR3 diversity combined with limited sampling.

TCR alpha and beta CDR3 regions were amplified with the iRepertoire nested amplicon-rescue multiplex PCR (arm-PCR) platform from RNA. The input for one-step reverse transcription and amplification was about 85-400 ng of either tissue mRNA or PBMC total RNA. After bead purification, a secondary multiplex PCR added Illumina adapters, and libraries were gel-purified between 200 and 400 bp. Internal 6-nucleotide barcodes were carried by the libraries and were used for demultiplexing. The libraries were sequenced on an Illumina MiSeq using 2x220 or 2x250 nucleotide paired-end reads. The original pipeline was this. Paired reads were merged using FLASH 1.2.11 and aligned with BWA-MEM to the GRCh37 human genome, and TRA and TRB reads were then extracted. V and J assignment used an IMGT-derived reference of cassette sequences and CDR3 motifs that included pseudogenes. Reads were translated in three frames, and productive CDR3s were defined by a C…FGXG motif without stop codons. Unique combinations of V-J cassette pair and CDR3 amino acid sequence were defined as clonotypes. Reads were filtered by Hamming distance, with the threshold set by the sequence error rate of each sample in mapped regions. TCRdb reran the public reads through fastp at Q25 and MiXCR, keeping productive beta chains. A single entry per CDR3 protein holds the most common genes and DNA from its merged rows. These V and J calls originate from TCRdb's pipeline instead of the authors' own analysis. This sample gives roughly 100,000 distinct CDR3 sequences in total; roughly 40% of them show up just once. Roughly two fifths of the sample rests with the top ten.

The CDR3 has 14 amino acids, counting the end cysteine and phenylalanine. Only the CDR3 DNA stays, 42 bases, in frame from base 1. The germline V gene encodes CDR1 SGHVS and CDR2 FNYEAQ. The junction carries 17 bases between V and J, which are trimmed by 5 bases and 6 bases respectively. This clonotype was obtained from a human donor with low-grade glioma or glioblastoma, undergoing nonglioma brain surgery, or in good health (not recorded which). Recombination joined TRBV7-6 with TRBJ2-7; too little of a D gene remains to name it. The sequenced material came from glioma tissue, nonneoplastic brain tissue, or PBMCs (not recorded which). The DNA sequence is as follows: TGTGCCAGCAGCCCGATCCCCACTCTCTGCGAGCAGTACTTC. Protein translation: CASSPIPTLCEQYF.